This TCR beta chain was obtained from a study of CD8 T cells in ankylosing spondylitis. V lost 3 bases, J lost 5 bases, and 9 bases stayed unmatched. This CDR3 contains 16 residues. The V gene's germline CDR1 is SGDLS and CDR2 YYNGEE. A single record per CDR3 protein comes from TCRdb applying MiXCR to the 5' RACE reads. The sample gives tens of thousands of distinct CDR3 sequences, roughly 3% of which show up once; approximately 3% is in the top ten. At least ten counts were recorded for this clonotype. Its antigen remains unidentified. Broader study findings: Disease-linked clones reportedly concentrated significantly in matched ankylosing spondylitis synovial fluid.

The sample was blood, either unsorted or a sorted T cell fraction (not recorded which). The rearrangement joins TRBV9 to TRBJ2-3; 10 bases are a match to TRBD2. The sequence derives from a male donor with ankylosing spondylitis or in good health (not recorded which). The CDR3 loop is CASSGSGGAGGDTQYF. In DNA, the CDR3 is TGTGCCAGCAGCGGGAGCGGGGGGGCCGGTGGAGATACGCAGTATTTT.